These 25 T cell receptor beta chains share one sample of origin, sequenced in a study of T cell responses to AZD1222 COVID-19 vaccine (dated by TCRdb to about 2021). Read against the paper, the sample's time point label means: baseline before first vaccination. Receptors were amplified or captured by the immunoSEQ multiplex PCR assay. What TCRdb holds here is the immuneACCESS table cut down to in-frame rearrangements. Part of the clones is not present; checked against another copy, under half of the missing clones reflect an unresolved V gene, and the others are unexplained. The sample table lists 95,000 to 110,000 clones, about 90% of them with a count of one. The ten largest clones represent 20% to 25% of the sample. This specimen was peripheral blood, taken on day 0 of AZD1222 vaccination. The receptors here all came from an adult in good health.

The rearrangement uses TRBV5-1 and TRBJ2-1; D may be TRBD2 (7 bases). V was shortened by 4 bases and J by 8 bases, with 16 bases between the two germline ends. Germline V lookup: CDR1 SGHRS, CDR2 YFSETQ. The length of the CDR3 is 14 residues. The CDR3 reads CASSPGDYFDEQFF. The CDR3 DNA reads as TGCGCCAGCAGCCCAGGGGACTATTTCGATGAGCAGTTCTTC.

This clone was detected only once. This chain joins TRBV9 and TRBJ1-6; 7 nucleotides line up with TRBD1. The CDR3 spans 16 residues. The germline V gene has CDR1 SGDLS and CDR2 YYNGEE. The ends lost 2 bases at V and 6 bases at J; junction bases unmatched: 8. The CDR3 is CASSVPEGAGNSPLHF. Written as DNA, the CDR3 is TGTGCCAGCAGCGTGCCCGAGGGGGCGGGTAATTCACCCCTCCACTTT.

V usage is TRBV5-1 and J usage is TRBJ2-1; D possibly uses TRBD1 or TRBD2 (5 bases each). The ends were cut back, 0 bases at V and 5 bases at J, with 12 bases in the middle. Germline V lookup: CDR1 SGHRS, CDR2 YFSETQ. The CDR3 extends over 15 amino acids. The CDR3 protein is CASSLALGPHNEQFF. In DNA form, the CDR3 reads TGCGCCAGCAGCTTGGCCTTGGGACCGCACAATGAGCAGTTCTTC.

This clone occurred once. CDR3 DNA: TGTGCCTGGTCGCAAGGTGCAACTAATGAAAAACTGTTTTTT. Its protein is CAWSQGATNEKLFF. This rearrangement joins TRBV30 to TRBJ1-4; D gene uncertain. The CDR3 runs 14 residues. CDR1 is GTSNPN, CDR2 SVGIG, per germline (reference sequence). V gave up 5 bases and J gave up 0 bases, with 10 bases separating them.

This clone has only a few counts. The chain combines TRBV4-3 with TRBJ1-3, with D possibly TRBD1 on 6 matching bases. The germline V gene has CDR1 LGHNA and CDR2 YSLEER. The CDR3 is made up of 18 amino acids. Between the trimmed V and J ends, which lost 0 bases and 3 bases, there was a span of 18 bases. In DNA form, the CDR3 reads TGCGCCAGCAGCCAAGATCAGGGGATCCTCTTGTTTGGAAACACCATATATTTT. It is translated as CASSQDQGILLFGNTIYF.

This sequence joins TRBV5-4 and TRBJ1-2; 8 bases are shared with TRBD1. The junction had 21 bases not matched to a gene; V was cut back by 4 bases and J by 7 bases. The germline gives CDR1 SGHNT, CDR2 YYREEE (reference sequence). The CDR3 length is 18 residues. CDR3 DNA: TGTGCCAGCAGCCCGGGCCCCATCGGGACAGGCTCCCTGGGTGGCTACACCTTC. Translated: CASSPGPIGTGSLGGYTF.

The chain carries TRBV7-3 and TRBJ2-7; no clear D gene. This CDR3 is built from 13 residues. Germline lookup yields CDR1 SGHTA and CDR2 FQGTGA. V was cut by 2 bases and J by 7 bases, with 12 bases left in between. The CDR3 region has the DNA TGTGCCAGCAGCTTAGGCGAGGATCGGGAGCAGTACTTC. Translated, it gives CASSLGEDREQYF.

This clone is a singleton in its sample. The chain employs TRBV2 and TRBJ2-3; TRBD1 agrees at 11 bases. Germline CDR1 SNHLY, CDR2 FYNNEI. The trim removed 8 bases at V and 2 bases at J, leaving 6 bases unmatched. The CDR3 extends over 15 amino acids. The CDR3: CASRDRGKVTDTQYF. DNA of the CDR3: TGTGCCAGCCGGGACAGGGGGAAGGTCACAGATACGCAGTATTTT.

The V call is TRBV7-8, the J call TRBJ2-3; the match to TRBD1 covers 9 bases. The CDR3 covers 16 residues. V dropped 7 bases and J dropped 6; count of bases not matched to a gene: 14. From germline, CDR1 is SGHVS and CDR2 FQNEAQ. CDR3: CASTKQGAVDVDTQYF. The DNA for the CDR3 is TGTGCCAGCACCAAACAGGGGGCTGTGGACGTGGATACGCAGTATTTT.

The chain has TRBV12-3 or TRBV12-4 and TRBJ2-1, with no clear D. There are 12 residues in the CDR3. V was trimmed by 5 bases and J by 8 bases, leaving 10 bases between them. CDR3: CASSPLWDEQFF. Here the CDR3 DNA reads TGTGCCAGCAGTCCCCTGTGGGATGAGCAGTTCTTC.

The chain is built from TRBV10-3 and TRBJ2-1, with TRBD2 matching over 11 bases. This CDR3 comprises 15 residues. Losses at the gene ends were 4 bases for V and 9 bases for J; bases not matched to a gene: 8. Looked up from germline, CDR1 is ENHRY and CDR2 is SYGVKD. The CDR3 reads CAISGDGTSGTEQFF. The CDR3 nucleotides read TGTGCCATCAGTGGGGACGGGACTAGCGGTACTGAGCAGTTCTTC.

The chain employs TRBV2 and TRBJ2-1; TRBD2 matches at 8 bases. Trimming cost V 7 bases and J 0 bases; bases outside gene matches: 5. Germline lookup yields CDR1 SNHLY and CDR2 FYNNEI. The CDR3 length is 15 residues. The CDR3 bases are TGTGCCAGCATATCCAGCGGGAGCTCCTACAATGAGCAGTTCTTC. As protein: CASISSGSSYNEQFF.

The chain combines TRBV11-2 with TRBJ1-2; D is perhaps TRBD1 (6 bases). Trimming stripped 5 bases from V and 4 bases from J, with 17 bases between. The CDR3 runs to 15 residues. CDR1 SGHAT and CDR2 FQNNGV come from the germline V gene. The CDR3 region has the DNA TGTGCCAGCAGCCTCCTTGGACAGCGCGCCTATGGCTACACCTTC. Protein: CASSLLGQRAYGYTF.

The rearrangement uses TRBV6-5 and TRBJ2-3; D is possibly TRBD2 (6 bases). The germline V gene encodes CDR1 MNHEY and CDR2 SVGAGI. This CDR3 comprises 14 residues. V was shortened by 6 bases and J by 1 base, with 11 bases between the two germline ends. The CDR3 loop is CASRNPSGTDTQYF. In DNA form, the CDR3 reads TGTGCCAGCAGGAACCCTAGCGGCACAGATACGCAGTATTTT.

The rearrangement uses TRBV9 and TRBJ2-1; D is uncertain. V was shortened by 2 bases and J by 5 bases, with 2 bases between the two germline ends. The germline V gene encodes CDR1 SGDLS and CDR2 YYNGEE. There are 11 residues in the CDR3. Written as DNA, the CDR3 is TGTGCCAGCAGCGTCGACAATGAGCAGTTCTTC. This encodes CASSVDNEQFF.

Of note for this clone: The same CDR3 can be traced to other DNA sequences in this sample. This rearrangement joins TRBV30 to TRBJ1-1; D ambiguous. The V gene's germline CDR1 is GTSNPN and CDR2 SVGIG (reference sequence). CDR3 length: 11 amino acids. V shed 0 bases and J shed 2 bases, with 1 base lying between them. The CDR3 DNA reads as TGTGCCTGGAGTGTCAACACTGAAGCTTTCTTT. This sequence encodes CAWSVNTEAFF.

The rearrangement joins TRBV30 to TRBJ1-3; D perhaps matches TRBD1 (5 bases). Trimming removed 2 bases from V and 0 bases from J, with 11 bases in between. The germline gives CDR1 GTSNPN, CDR2 SVGIG (reference sequence). The CDR3 is 15 amino acids. The CDR3 DNA reads as TGTGCCTGGAGTCTAGGGGCCAACTCTGGAAACACCATATATTTT. Amino acids: CAWSLGANSGNTIYF. Looking up the rest from reference TRBV30 and TRBJ1-3 gives the full variable domain: SQTIHQWPATLVQPVGSPLSLECTVEGTSNPNLYWYRQAAGRGLQLLFYSVGIGQISSEVPQNLSASRPQDRQFILSSKKLLLSDSGFYLCAWSLGANSGNTIYFGEGSWLTVV.

This chain uses TRBV19 with TRBJ2-7, with 10 bases matching TRBD1. With 7 bases clipped from V and 2 bases from J, the junction kept 8 bases outside the gene matches. The CDR3 covers 15 residues. Germline V gives CDR1 LNHDA, CDR2 SQIVND (reference sequence). DNA of the CDR3: TGTGCCAGTATGCTCTCCGGGACAGGGGCCTACGAGCAGTACTTC. Translated: CASMLSGTGAYEQYF.

The V gene is TRBV3-1 (or the pseudogene TRBV3-2), the J gene TRBJ1-5, with a weak D call TRBD1 (5 bases). The germline CDR1 and CDR2 sequences are LGHDT and YNNKEL (reference sequence). CDR3 length equals 13 residues. Between the trimmed V and J ends, which lost 2 bases and 5 bases, there was a span of 7 bases. Here the CDR3 DNA reads TGTGCCAGCAGCCAACAGGGTGATCAGCCCCAGCATTTT. Protein: CASSQQGDQPQHF.

For this clone: Other DNA sequences in this sample translate to the same CDR3. The CDR3 DNA reads as TGTGCCAGCAGCTTGGGGGGTGCGGGGGCCGGGGAGCTGTTTTTT. Translated: CASSLGGAGAGELFF. This rearrangement joins TRBV5-4 to TRBJ2-2, with 7 bases lining up with TRBD2. Germline V gene lookup returns CDR1 SGHNT and CDR2 YYREEE (reference sequence). With 0 bases clipped from V and 6 bases from J, the junction kept 5 bases outside the gene matches. The CDR3 spans 15 residues.

The chain has TRBV10-3 and TRBJ2-7; D unresolved. The CDR3 runs to 14 residues. Germline V gene sequence: CDR1 ENHRY, CDR2 SYGVKD. Deletions cut 3 bases from V and 2 bases from J, with 11 bases between. The chain's CDR3 is CAISDFAETYEQYF. The DNA of the CDR3 is TGTGCCATCAGTGACTTCGCGGAGACCTACGAGCAGTACTTC.

This clone was seen just once. The chain is built from TRBV28 and TRBJ2-7; TRBD2 aligns across 9 bases. Germline CDR1 MDHEN, CDR2 SYDVKM. Trimming cost V 5 bases and J 10 bases; bases outside gene matches: 6. CDR3 length: 12 amino acids. The CDR3 protein is CASSKRLAEQYF. In nucleotides, the CDR3 is TGTGCCAGCAGTAAAAGACTAGCGGAACAGTACTTC.

This clone has only a few counts. V usage is TRBV28 and J usage is TRBJ2-6, with 7 nucleotides matching TRBD1. V lost 8 bases to trimming and J lost 0 bases; unmatched junction nucleotides: 7. Germline loops: CDR1 MDHEN, CDR2 SYDVKM. The CDR3 length is 16 residues. CDR3 DNA sequence: TGTGCCAGCCACAGGGGAATCAGCTCTGGGGCCAACGTCCTGACTTTC. This encodes CASHRGISSGANVLTF.

The genes are TRBV10-2 and TRBJ2-7, with 8 bases identical to TRBD2. The length of the CDR3 is 14 residues. Germline assignment: CDR1 WSHSY and CDR2 SAAADI. Unmatched junction bases numbered 3, after V lost 3 bases and J lost 2 bases. The CDR3 protein is CASSDTAGAYEQYF. CDR3 nucleotide sequence: TGCGCCAGCAGTGATACAGCGGGGGCCTACGAGCAGTACTTC.

This chain joins TRBV28 and TRBJ2-7; D gene ambiguous. The CDR3 loop spans 15 amino acids. Germline V lookup: CDR1 MDHEN, CDR2 SYDVKM. V was trimmed by 3 bases and J by 0 bases, leaving 12 bases between them. The CDR3 DNA is TGTGCCAGCAGTTTCCCGGGTGGTTACTCCTACGAGCAGTACTTC. This encodes CASSFPGGYSYEQYF.